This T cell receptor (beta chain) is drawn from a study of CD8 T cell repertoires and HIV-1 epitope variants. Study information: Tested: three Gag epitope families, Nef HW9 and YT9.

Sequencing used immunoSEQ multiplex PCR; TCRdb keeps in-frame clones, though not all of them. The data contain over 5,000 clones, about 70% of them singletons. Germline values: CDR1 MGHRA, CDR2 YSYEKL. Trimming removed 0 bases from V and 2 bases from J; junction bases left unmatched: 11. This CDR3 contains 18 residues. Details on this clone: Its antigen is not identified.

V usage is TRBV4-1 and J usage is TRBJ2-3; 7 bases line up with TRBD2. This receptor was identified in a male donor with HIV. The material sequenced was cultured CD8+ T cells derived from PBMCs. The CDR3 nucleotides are TGCGCCAGCAGCCAAGACCCGCGCGCACTAGCGACCACAGATACGCAGTATTTT. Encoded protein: CASSQDPRALATTDTQYF.